The clone carrying this T cell receptor beta chain was seen at least ten times. The data originate from a study of Graves' ophthalmopathy and Graves' hyperthyroidism. Eligible hyperthyroidism cases comprised new diagnoses of under 2 months' duration in individuals aged 18 to 65. CDR1 is MNHNS, CDR2 SASEGT, per germline. With 6 bases removed from V and 0 bases from J, the gap between germline ends came to 12 bases. The CDR3 loop spans 15 amino acids. Transcripts of RNA were the source for amplifying TCR beta CDR3 regions. Scientists carried out first-round RT-PCR using HTBI primers and then a second-round multiplex PCR. In TCRdb, the multiplex PCR reads were re-called with MiXCR into one record per CDR3 protein. The table has 300,000 to 500,000 distinct CDR3 sequences, less than 20% seen once.

The sequenced sample consisted of peripheral blood. This sequence joins TRBV6-1 and TRBJ1-5; a weak D match, TRBD1 (5 bases). This receptor was obtained from a woman aged 18-29 years with stable Graves' hyperthyroidism. Here the CDR3 reads CASSPGGTSNQPQHF. CDR3 nucleotide sequence: TGTGCCAGCAGCCCCGGGGGGACTAGCAATCAGCCCCAGCATTTT.